This T cell receptor (beta chain) comes out of a study of blood T cell repertoires in COVID-19 (dated by TCRdb to 2020 to 2021). As for the study more broadly: Collaborator samples came from the United States, Italy and Spain and covered acute and convalescent phases of COVID-19. The material from the prospective study consisted of cDNA or gDNA derived from T cells, B-cell-depleted T cells, or PBMCs. The dataset comprised deeply sampled blood TCRbeta repertoires from subjects exposed to, actively infected with, or recovered from COVID-19. The repertoires were released in a freely available public database meant as a resource for research on the immune response to SARS-CoV-2. Samples were obtained from the ongoing ImmuneRACE study (first 160 participants) and from over a thousand subjects provided by 6 global collaborators. Nearly every sample came with metadata listing a de-identified subject ID, COVID-19 status, age in years and sex. HLA class I and class II types, where available, came from metadata supplied by the sample provider rather than from assay-based typing.

TCRbeta CDR3 regions were amplified from genomic DNA using the immunoSEQ Assay, a bias-controlled multiplex PCR. In the source study's methods: The number of nucleated cells in each sample was estimated from the amplification of reference gene primers within the assay. To quantify the absolute abundance of each unique TCRbeta CDR3 rearrangement, sequence reads were collapsed and filtered. For each sample, productive Simpson clonality was calculated by taking the square root of Simpson's diversity index across productive rearrangements. What TCRdb holds here is the immuneACCESS table cut down to in-frame rearrangements. Part of the clones is not present; checked against another copy, under half of the missing clones reflect an unresolved V gene, and the others are unexplained. V and J calls and clone size come straight from that table; D and trimming were deduced from the DNA. The sample includes a few hundred thousand clones, with about four fifths observed a single time. The top ten constitute about 10% of the sample.

The collaborating institutions used their own protocols to collect whole blood in K2EDTA tubes. For TCRbeta analysis, collaborators shipped samples in one of three forms: frozen whole blood, isolated PBMCs, or DNA extracted from either of those sample types. Findings and caveats that apply to the study as a whole: The quantity of clinical and demographic metadata differed by source and by participant and was supplied without curation.

The germline V gene provides CDR1 SGHRS and CDR2 YFSETQ. The CDR3, from cysteine to phenylalanine, totals 15 residues. Only the CDR3 portion is preserved as DNA: 45 bases, with reading frame beginning at the first base. V is trimmed back by 6 bases and J by 3 bases, and the junction contains 7 bases that no gene match accounts for. A word on this clone: The target of this receptor is not known. Base qualities are not provided; no much larger clone lies one nucleotide away.

This sequence uses TRBV5-1 and TRBJ2-1, and 9 junction bases match TRBD2. This TCR came from a woman older than 75 with acute or convalescent COVID-19. Sequenced material: peripheral blood. The nucleotides are TGCGCCAGCACCTTAGCGGGGGCCCTCTACAATGAGCAGTTCTTC. Translated, it reads CASTLAGALYNEQFF. Where the CDR3 stops, the reference TRBV5-1 and TRBJ2-1 genes take over; the full variable domain is KAGVTQTPRYLIKTRGQQVTLSCSPISGHRSVSWYQQTPGQGLQFLFEYFSETQRNKGNFPGRFSGRQFSNSRSEMNVSTLELGDSALYLCASTLAGALYNEQFFGPGTRLTVL.